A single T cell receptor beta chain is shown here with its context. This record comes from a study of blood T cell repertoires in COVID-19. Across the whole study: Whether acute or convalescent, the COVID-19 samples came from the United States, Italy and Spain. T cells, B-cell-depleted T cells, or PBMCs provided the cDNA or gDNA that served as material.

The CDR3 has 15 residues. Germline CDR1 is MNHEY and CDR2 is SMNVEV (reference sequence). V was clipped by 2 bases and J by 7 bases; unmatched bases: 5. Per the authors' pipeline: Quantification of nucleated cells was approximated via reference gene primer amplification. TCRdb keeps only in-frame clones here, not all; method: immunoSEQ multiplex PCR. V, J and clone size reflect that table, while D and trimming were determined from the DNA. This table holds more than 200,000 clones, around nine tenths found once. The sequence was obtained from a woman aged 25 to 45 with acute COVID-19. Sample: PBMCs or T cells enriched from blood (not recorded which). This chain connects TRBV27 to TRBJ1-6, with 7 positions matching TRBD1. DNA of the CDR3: TGTGCCAGCAGTTTAAGGGGGCTAGTGAATTCACCCCTCCACTTT. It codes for CASSLRGLVNSPLHF.